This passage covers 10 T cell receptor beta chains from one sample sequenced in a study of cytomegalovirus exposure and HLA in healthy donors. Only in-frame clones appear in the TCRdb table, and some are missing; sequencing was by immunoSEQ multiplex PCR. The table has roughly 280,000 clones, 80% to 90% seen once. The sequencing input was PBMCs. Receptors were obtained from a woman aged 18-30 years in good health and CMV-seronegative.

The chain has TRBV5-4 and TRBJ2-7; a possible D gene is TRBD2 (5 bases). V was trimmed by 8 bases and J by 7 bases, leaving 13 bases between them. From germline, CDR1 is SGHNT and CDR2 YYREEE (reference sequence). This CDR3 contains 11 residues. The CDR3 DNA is TGTGCCAGTCCCTCCTGGGAGGAGCAGTACTTC. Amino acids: CASPSWEEQYF.

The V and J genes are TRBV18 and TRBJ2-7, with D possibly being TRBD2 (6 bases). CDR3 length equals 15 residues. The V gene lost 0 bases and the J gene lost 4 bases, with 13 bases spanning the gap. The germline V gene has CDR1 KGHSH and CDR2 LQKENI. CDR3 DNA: TGTGCCAGCTCACCACCGGGACTGGGCTTTTACGAGCAGTACTTC. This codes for CASSPPGLGFYEQYF.

The CDR3 coding sequence is TGTGCCAGCAGAGGACTAGCGGGCAATGAGCAGTTCTTC. Translation gives CASRGLAGNEQFF. The chain carries TRBV2 and TRBJ2-1, with 11 bases that match TRBD2. The ends lost 6 bases at V and 6 bases at J; junction bases unmatched: 1. This CDR3 has 13 residues. Germline CDR1 is SNHLY and CDR2 is FYNNEI.

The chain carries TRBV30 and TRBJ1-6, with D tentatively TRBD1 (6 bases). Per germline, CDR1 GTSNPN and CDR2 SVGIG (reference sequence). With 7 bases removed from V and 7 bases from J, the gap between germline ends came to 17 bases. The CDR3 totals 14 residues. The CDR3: CASSGQLGNSPLHF. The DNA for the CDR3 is TGTGCCTCCTCGGGACAACTAGGAAATTCACCCCTCCACTTT. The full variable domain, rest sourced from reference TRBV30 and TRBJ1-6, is SQTIHQWPATLVQPVGSPLSLECTVEGTSNPNLYWYRQAAGRGLQLLFYSVGIGQISSEVPQNLSASRPQDRQFILSSKKLLLSDSGFYLCASSGQLGNSPLHFGNGTRLTVT.

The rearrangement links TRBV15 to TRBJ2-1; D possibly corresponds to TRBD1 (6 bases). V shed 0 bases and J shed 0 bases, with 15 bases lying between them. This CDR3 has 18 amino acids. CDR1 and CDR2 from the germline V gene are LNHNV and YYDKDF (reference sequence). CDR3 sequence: CATSRELNWDTSYNEQFF. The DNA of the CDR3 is TGTGCCACCAGCAGAGAATTAAATTGGGACACCTCCTACAATGAGCAGTTCTTC.

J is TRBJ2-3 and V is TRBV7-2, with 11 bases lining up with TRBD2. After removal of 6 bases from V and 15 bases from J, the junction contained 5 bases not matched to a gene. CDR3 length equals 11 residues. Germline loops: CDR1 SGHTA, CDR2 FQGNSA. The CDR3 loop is CASSPSGRFYF. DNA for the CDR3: TGTGCCAGCAGTCCTAGCGGGAGGTTTTATTTT.

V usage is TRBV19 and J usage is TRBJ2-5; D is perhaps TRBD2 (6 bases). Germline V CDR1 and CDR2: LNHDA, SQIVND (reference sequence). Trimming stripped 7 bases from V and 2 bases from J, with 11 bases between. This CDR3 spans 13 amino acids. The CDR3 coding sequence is TGTGCCAGTAAAGCAGGGACTCAAGAGACCCAGTACTTC. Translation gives CASKAGTQETQYF.

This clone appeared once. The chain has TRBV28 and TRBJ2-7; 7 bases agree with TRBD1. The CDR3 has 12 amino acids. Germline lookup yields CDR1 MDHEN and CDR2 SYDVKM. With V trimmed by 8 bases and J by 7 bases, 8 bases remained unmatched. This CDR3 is CASGIRGYEQYF. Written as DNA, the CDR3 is TGTGCCAGCGGAATCAGGGGGTATGAGCAGTACTTC.

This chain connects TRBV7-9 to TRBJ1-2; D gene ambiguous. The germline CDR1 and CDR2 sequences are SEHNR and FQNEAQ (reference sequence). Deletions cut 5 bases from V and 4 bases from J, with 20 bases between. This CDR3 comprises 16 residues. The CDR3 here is CASSLHALGSFYGYTF. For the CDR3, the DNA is TGTGCCAGCAGCCTACATGCCCTGGGCTCCTTCTATGGCTACACCTTC.

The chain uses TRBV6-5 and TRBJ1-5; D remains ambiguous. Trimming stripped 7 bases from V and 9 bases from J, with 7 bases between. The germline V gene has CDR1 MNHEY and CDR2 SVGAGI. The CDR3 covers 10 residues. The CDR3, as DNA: TGTGCCAGCACCTGTTGGCCCCAGCATTTT. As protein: CASTCWPQHF.